Presented here are 26 T cell receptor beta chains from one specimen sequenced in a study of T cell responses to AZD1222 COVID-19 vaccine. This table comes from immunoSEQ multiplex PCR, and its TCRdb copy is limited to in-frame clones, with some not included. This table has roughly 150,000 clones, about 90% appearing once. The input for sequencing was peripheral blood, taken on day 0 of AZD1222 vaccination. The receptors here all came from an adult in good health.

The chain carries TRBV7-9 and TRBJ2-1; TRBD2 aligns across 8 bases. The J segment lost 0 bases and the V segment lost 6 bases, leaving 4 bases of the junction unmatched. CDR3 length equals 15 residues. Germline V lookup: CDR1 SEHNR, CDR2 FQNEAQ (reference sequence). The CDR3 DNA sequence: TGTGCCAGCAGAAAGAGCGGGGGCTCCTACAATGAGCAGTTCTTC. Translating gives CASRKSGGSYNEQFF.

The sample holds one count of this clone. The V gene is TRBV27, the J gene TRBJ1-6, with 8 bases aligning to TRBD1. This CDR3 has 14 residues. Germline loops: CDR1 MNHEY, CDR2 SMNVEV (reference sequence). J was trimmed by 10 bases and V by 3 bases; bases with no gene match: 5. The CDR3 sequence is CASSFGQGRSPLHF. CDR3 nucleotide sequence: TGTGCCAGCAGTTTTGGACAGGGAAGATCACCCCTCCACTTT.

This clone was found a few times. The chain's CDR3 is CASRGGAQHF. CDR3 in DNA: TGTGCCAGCAGAGGTGGGGCCCAGCATTTT. The V call is TRBV28, the J call TRBJ1-5; D is ambiguous. The CDR3 extends over 10 amino acids. Trimming removed 6 bases from V and 11 bases from J, with 8 bases in between. Germline CDR1 and CDR2: MDHEN and SYDVKM.

This clone was seen a single time. This chain joins TRBV3-1 (or the pseudogene TRBV3-2) and TRBJ2-5, with D hard to call. CDR3 length: 16 amino acids. Germline assignment: CDR1 LGHDT and CDR2 YNNKEL (reference sequence). V was trimmed by 3 bases and J by 2 bases, leaving 16 bases between them. The CDR3: CASSQMRSMGQETQYF. DNA of the CDR3: TGTGCCAGCAGCCAGATGCGATCCATGGGACAAGAGACCCAGTACTTC.

CDR3 protein: CASSVGDSSFYGYTF. The DNA for the CDR3 is TGTGCCAGCAGCGTAGGGGACAGTTCCTTCTATGGCTACACCTTC. This rearrangement joins TRBV9 to TRBJ1-2, with 7 bases that match TRBD1. CDR1 is SGDLS and CDR2 is YYNGEE in the germline V gene. V dropped 0 bases and J dropped 4; count of bases not matched to a gene: 6. This CDR3 comprises 15 residues.

This CDR3 reads CASSFRDRSITGELFF. The CDR3 DNA sequence: TGTGCCAGCAGCTTCCGTGACAGGAGTATCACCGGGGAGCTGTTTTTT. The J gene is TRBJ2-2, the V gene TRBV7-6; perhaps TRBD1 as D (6 bases). The germline V gene encodes CDR1 SGHVS and CDR2 FNYEAQ. There are 16 residues in the CDR3. With 3 bases removed from V and 4 bases from J, the gap between germline ends came to 15 bases. The entire variable domain, with the rest obtained from reference TRBV7-6 and TRBJ2-2, is as follows: GAGVSQSPRYKVTKRGQDVALRCDPISGHVSLYWYRQALGQGPEFLTYFNYEAQQDKSGLPNDRFSAERPEGSISTLTIQRTEQRDSAMYRCASSFRDRSITGELFFGEGSRLTVL.

The V and J genes are TRBV19 and TRBJ1-5; D might be TRBD1 (5 bases). Germline values: CDR1 LNHDA, CDR2 SQIVND (reference sequence). CDR3 length: 13 residues. The ends were cut back, 5 bases at V and 3 bases at J, with 8 bases in the middle. The CDR3 reads CASSAGNNQPQHF. CDR3 bases: TGTGCCAGTAGTGCAGGGAACAATCAGCCCCAGCATTTT.

This rearrangement joins TRBV2 to TRBJ1-5, with a possible D match to TRBD1 (5 bases). The CDR3 loop spans 15 amino acids. Germline V gene lookup returns CDR1 SNHLY and CDR2 FYNNEI. Trimming cost V 0 bases and J 6 bases, with 12 bases left between them. The CDR3 loop is CASSEARQGIQPQHF. Written as DNA, the CDR3 is TGTGCCAGCAGTGAAGCGCGGCAGGGTATTCAGCCCCAGCATTTT.

The chain links TRBV28 to TRBJ1-5, with no clear D. Germline CDR1 MDHEN, CDR2 SYDVKM. The CDR3 runs to 12 residues. The ends were cut back, 8 bases at V and 0 bases at J, with 5 bases in the middle. As DNA, the CDR3 is TGTGCCAGCGCGGATAGCAATCAGCCCCAGCATTTT. This sequence encodes CASADSNQPQHF.

The genes are TRBV9 and TRBJ1-1, with D perhaps TRBD1 (5 bases). CDR3 length: 16 amino acids. Trimming cost V 4 bases and J 1 base, with 17 bases left between them. CDR1 and CDR2 from the germline V gene are SGDLS and YYNGEE. The CDR3 sequence: CASSPIQGVGNTEAFF. The CDR3, as DNA: TGTGCCAGCAGCCCAATCCAGGGAGTAGGGAACACTGAAGCTTTCTTT.

The rearrangement uses TRBV7-2 and TRBJ2-6, with D uncertain. This CDR3 is built from 18 residues. The V gene's germline CDR1 is SGHTA and CDR2 FQGNSA. Between the trimmed V and J ends, which lost 4 bases and 2 bases, there was a span of 18 bases. Here the CDR3 reads CASSSRAPETPGANVLTF. CDR3 bases: TGTGCCAGCAGCTCCCGGGCCCCCGAGACCCCTGGGGCCAACGTCCTGACTTTC.

This chain links TRBV24-1 with TRBJ2-1; 12 bases are shared with TRBD2. The CDR3 has 13 residues. Germline values: CDR1 KGHDR, CDR2 SFDVKD. J was trimmed by 7 bases and V by 7 bases; bases with no gene match: 1. The CDR3 loop is CATSGLAGNEQFF. CDR3 bases: TGTGCCACCAGCGGACTAGCGGGAAATGAGCAGTTCTTC.

This chain connects TRBV6-1 to TRBJ1-5; D ambiguous. V gave up 7 bases and J gave up 3 bases, with 13 bases separating them. The CDR3 is 14 residues long. Germline-derived CDR1 and CDR2 are MNHNS and SASEGT. The CDR3: CASTIWDFNQPQHF. DNA for the CDR3: TGTGCCAGCACCATCTGGGATTTCAATCAGCCCCAGCATTTT.

The chain employs TRBV24-1 and TRBJ2-7; maybe TRBD2 (6 bases). V was cut by 3 bases and J by 5 bases, with 13 bases left in between. The CDR3 extends over 14 amino acids. CDR1 and CDR2 from the germline V gene are KGHDR and SFDVKD. CDR3 amino acids: CATSDPPTSHEQYF. As DNA, the CDR3 is TGTGCCACCAGTGATCCGCCAACTAGCCACGAGCAGTACTTC.

V is TRBV27 and J is TRBJ2-1; D is possibly TRBD2 (5 bases). The CDR3 consists of 13 residues. Trimming shortened V by 6 bases and J by 5 bases, and 11 bases separated the two germline ends. In germline, CDR1 is MNHEY, CDR2 SMNVEV (reference sequence). The CDR3 protein is CASRRAQDNEQFF. CDR3 DNA sequence: TGTGCCAGCAGGAGGGCCCAAGACAATGAGCAGTTCTTC.

V gene TRBV27 combines with J gene TRBJ1-5, with D uncertain. There are 13 residues in the CDR3. Germline V gives CDR1 MNHEY, CDR2 SMNVEV (reference sequence). Trimming left V 2 bases short and J 0 bases short, with 2 bases between. The CDR3 DNA follows: TGTGCCAGCAGTTTACATAGCAATCAGCCCCAGCATTTT. Translated: CASSLHSNQPQHF.

Here the CDR3 reads CASGRLRSGETQYF. The CDR3 DNA reads as TGTGCCAGTGGTCGATTGAGGAGCGGGGAGACCCAGTACTTC. The chain carries TRBV19 and TRBJ2-5; a weak D match, TRBD2 (6 bases). The CDR3 length is 14 residues. The V gene's germline CDR1 is LNHDA and CDR2 SQIVND (reference sequence). V was trimmed by 8 bases and J by 5 bases, leaving 18 bases between them.

V is TRBV7-3 and J is TRBJ2-1; D is ambiguous. Trimming shortened V by 5 bases and J by 7 bases, and 18 bases separated the two germline ends. The V gene's germline CDR1 is SGHTA and CDR2 FQGTGA. CDR3 length: 15 amino acids. The CDR3, as DNA: TGTGCCAGCAGCGCACCAGACTTGCTGGGGAATGAGCAGTTCTTC. Translated: CASSAPDLLGNEQFF. Complete variable domain (other parts from reference TRBV7-3 and TRBJ2-1): GAGVSQTPSNKVTEKGKYVELRCDPISGHTALYWYRQSLGQGPEFLIYFQGTGAADDSGLPNDRFFAVRPEGSVSTLKIQRTERGDSAVYLCASSAPDLLGNEQFFGPGTRLTVL.

This chain uses TRBV5-6 with TRBJ2-7; TRBD2 might be the D (6 bases). Per germline, CDR1 SGHDT and CDR2 YYEEEE. V lost 2 bases and J 3 bases, leaving 9 bases between the germline ends. This CDR3 contains 13 residues. The CDR3 loop is CASSFSGVYEQYF. CDR3 sequence (DNA): TGTGCCAGCAGCTTTAGCGGAGTCTACGAGCAGTACTTC.

The V call is TRBV5-1, the J call TRBJ2-7; 13 nucleotides line up with TRBD2. Germline V gene sequence: CDR1 SGHRS, CDR2 YFSETQ. The CDR3 covers 16 residues. The V and J ends lost 5 bases and 7 bases, in that order; junction bases with no gene match: 12. The CDR3, as DNA: TGCGCCAGCAGACTGGGGACTAGCGGGGTTGATCGGGAGCAGTACTTC. Residues: CASRLGTSGVDREQYF.

J is TRBJ2-7 and V is TRBV7-2; 9 bases agree with TRBD2. This CDR3 region has 13 residues. Unmatched junction bases numbered 3, after V lost 6 bases and J lost 3 bases. CDR1 SGHTA and CDR2 FQGNSA come from the germline V gene. In DNA, the CDR3 is TGTGCCAGCAGACTAGCGGGCCGCTACGAGCAGTACTTC. This encodes CASRLAGRYEQYF.

This chain joins TRBV7-2 and TRBJ2-2, with D possibly matching TRBD2 (5 bases). Looked up from germline, CDR1 is SGHTA and CDR2 is FQGNSA. The CDR3 is 16 amino acids. V lost 1 base and J 0 bases, leaving 9 bases between the germline ends. The CDR3: CASSLGVGANTGELFF. As DNA, the CDR3 is TGTGCCAGCAGCTTAGGAGTGGGAGCGAACACCGGGGAGCTGTTTTTT.

The rearrangement joins TRBV18 to TRBJ1-1; no reliable D call. The CDR3 loop spans 12 amino acids. Germline assignment: CDR1 KGHSH and CDR2 LQKENI. Trimming removed 0 bases at V and 7 bases at J, with 6 bases between. The CDR3 protein is CASSPPEGEAFF. In DNA, the CDR3 is TGTGCCAGCTCACCACCGGAGGGTGAAGCTTTCTTT. Drawing the rest from reference TRBV18 and TRBJ1-1, the complete variable domain is NAGVMQNPRHLVRRRGQEARLRCSPMKGHSHVYWYRQLPEEGLKFMVYLQKENIIDESGMPKERFSAEFPKEGPSILRIQQVVRGDSAAYFCASSPPEGEAFFGQGTRLTVV.

The chain joins TRBV30 to TRBJ1-1; D gene unclear. The CDR3 length is 13 residues. V lost 2 bases and J 1 base, leaving 8 bases between the germline ends. Germline loops: CDR1 GTSNPN, CDR2 SVGIG (reference sequence). The CDR3 bases are TGTGCCTGGAGTCAACAGAAGAACACTGAAGCTTTCTTT. Translation gives CAWSQQKNTEAFF.

The gene calls are TRBV7-9 and TRBJ2-7; D not certain. Germline CDR1 is SEHNR and CDR2 is FQNEAQ (reference sequence). V was trimmed by 3 bases and J by 4 bases, leaving 7 bases between them. The CDR3 sequence is 12 residues long. The CDR3 nucleotides read TGTGCCAGCAGCTTTTCTTCTTACGAGCAGTACTTC. Its translation is CASSFSSYEQYF.

The chain carries TRBV28 and TRBJ1-6, with 9 bases fitting TRBD1. The CDR3 is 19 amino acids. With V trimmed by 6 bases and J by 4 bases, 16 bases remained unmatched. Germline CDR1 and CDR2: MDHEN and SYDVKM. Here the CDR3 reads CASRFGQGLFFAYNSPLHF. The CDR3 DNA reads as TGTGCCAGCAGATTCGGACAGGGGTTATTCTTTGCATATAATTCACCCCTCCACTTT. Full variable domain (remainder filled in from reference TRBV28 and TRBJ1-6): DVKVTQSSRYLVKRTGEKVFLECVQDMDHENMFWYRQDPGLGLRLIYFSYDVKMKEKGDIPEGYSVSREKKERFSLILESASTNQTSMYLCASRFGQGLFFAYNSPLHFGNGTRLTVT.